The sequence of this T cell receptor beta chain was determined in a study of T cell repertoires in aging, cancer and after chemotherapy (dated by TCRdb to between 2018 and 2021). For the wider study: Donors were distributed across six age groups ranging from 30 or younger to 70 or older, with at least three individuals included per group. In the solid tumor group, paired pre- and post-chemotherapy samples were obtained from brain tumor (glioblastoma) patients receiving temozolomide-based therapy. The full dataset contained about 10 million TCR reads. Peripheral blood TCR beta repertoires from healthy donors and cancer patients were profiled to examine immunoaging and T cell reconstitution after chemotherapy. Alongside some 96 healthy donors serving as a reference group, the cohort included some 220 cancer patients, of whom some 91 had hematological cancers and more than 120 had solid cancers.

Instead of sorted cells or RNA, genomic DNA extracted from peripheral blood served as the source for amplifying TCR beta rearrangements. Taken from the germline V gene, the CDR1 and CDR2 loops are SGHDN and FVKESK. The CDR3 spans 11 residues, from the cysteine through the phenylalanine. Only the CDR3 DNA stays, 33 bases, in frame from base 1. The trim is 4 bases for V and 10 bases for J, with a gap of 8 bases between the germline ends. Using a mixed TRB-A/B primer pool, multiplex touch-down PCR amplified rearranged TRB sequences covering the V, D and J segments. Illumina adapters and sample indices were attached to the amplicons in two consecutive PCR reactions using Phusion HS II polymerase. Amplicons were gel-purified with the NucleoSpin Gel and PCR Clean-up kit, then checked with Qubit and an Agilent 2100 Bioanalyzer. The libraries were sequenced on an Illumina MiSeq with 600-cycle, single-indexed, paired-end runs. As for the original processing: Processing of the TRB sequences was carried out with MiXCR versions 2.12 and 3.0.5. A clone was defined as each unique CDR3 nucleotide sequence, and only productive sequences supported by at least two reads were kept. Shannon diversity, evenness, clonality (one minus evenness), and alpha-parameterized diversity profiles from alpha 0 to 5 were included as repertoire metrics. The IGoR algorithm was used to calculate generation probabilities for clones in the paired samples taken before and after chemotherapy. Through fastp at Q25 and MiXCR, TCRdb rebuilt clones from the public reads, retaining in-frame beta chains. All rows with the same CDR3 protein become a single entry with the most common DNA and genes. TCRdb, not the original authors, processed these V and J calls. This sample has around 2,000 distinct CDR3 sequences in its table, and approximately 15% of those were observed once. The ten biggest clones cover 4.5% to 5.5% of the sample.

What the study reported, not specific to this receptor: In both cancer cohorts, median generation probability rose over the chemotherapy interval, which suggests that the repertoire was reconstituted through rebound thymic output. Compared with age-matched healthy donors, untreated patients with either hematological or solid cancers had significantly lower TCR diversity in the blood along with higher clonality. The authors noted that the repertoire data do not allow conclusions about immunological memory after chemotherapy. In healthy donors, the drop in TCR diversity with age came mainly from a loss of richness, whereas in cancer patients a loss of evenness also played a part.

This clonotype has a handful of counts. Its antigen is unknown. The input lacks base qualities; no much larger clone sits a single base away. The source material was blood. This receptor was identified in a human donor with a solid tumor. The V and J segments used are TRBV14 and TRBJ2-1, and the D gene may be TRBD2, 5 bases matching. The bases read TGTGCCAGCAGCCTCACTAGGGAGCAGTTCTTC. It translates to CASSLTREQFF. The full variable domain, with segments outside the CDR3 supplied by the reference TRBV14 and TRBJ2-1 proteins, appears as EAGVTQFPSHSVIEKGQTVTLRCDPISGHDNLYWYRRVMGKEIKFLLHFVKESKQDESGMPNNRFLAERTGGTYSTLKVQPAELEDSGVYFCASSLTREQFFGPGTRLTVL.